This T cell receptor (beta chain) originates from a study of CD8+ T cells in alopecia areata. The CDR3 is 14 residues long. With 0 bases removed from V and 6 bases from J, the gap between germline ends came to 12 bases. Germline CDR1 is SGDLS and CDR2 is YYNGEE. This clone was observed a few times. Once RNA had been extracted, it was reverse transcribed into cDNA to act as the sequencing template. The repertoire was sequenced with immunoSEQ multiplex PCR; TCRdb's copy has only in-frame clones and lacks some. The sample records under 300,000 clones, under 70% being singletons. J is TRBJ1-1 and V is TRBV9, with D maybe TRBD1 (5 bases). This material consisted of CD4+ T cells sorted from blood, taken at week 0. This receptor was identified in a human donor with alopecia areata. CDR3 in DNA: TGTGCCAGCAGCGTAGTCGGGGCGGTACCTGAAGCTTTCTTT. Translating it yields CASSVVGAVPEAFF. Based on the CDR3 plus reference TRBV9 and TRBJ1-1, the full variable domain is DSGVTQTPKHLITATGQRVTLRCSPRSGDLSVYWYQQSLDQGLQFLIQYYNGEERAKGNILERFSAQQFPDLHSELNLSSLELGDSALYFCASSVVGAVPEAFFGQGTRLTVV.